A single count supports the clone carrying this T cell receptor (beta chain). TCRdb's copy holds only in-frame clones and misses some; the assay was immunoSEQ multiplex PCR. The table shows about 240,000 clones, with around 80% occurring only once. The sample is drawn from a study of blood T cell repertoires in COVID-19. Germline V lookup: CDR1 MNHNS, CDR2 SASEGT. With V trimmed by 3 bases and J by 7 bases, 4 bases remained unmatched. The CDR3 covers 13 residues. The chain uses TRBV6-1 and TRBJ1-2; 8 bases are shared with TRBD1. Sequences were obtained from peripheral blood. The TCR sequence derives from a woman under 30 with acute or convalescent COVID-19. This chain's CDR3 is CASSDGQGGGYTF. CDR3 nucleotides: TGTGCCAGCAGTGACGGACAGGGTGGTGGCTACACCTTC.